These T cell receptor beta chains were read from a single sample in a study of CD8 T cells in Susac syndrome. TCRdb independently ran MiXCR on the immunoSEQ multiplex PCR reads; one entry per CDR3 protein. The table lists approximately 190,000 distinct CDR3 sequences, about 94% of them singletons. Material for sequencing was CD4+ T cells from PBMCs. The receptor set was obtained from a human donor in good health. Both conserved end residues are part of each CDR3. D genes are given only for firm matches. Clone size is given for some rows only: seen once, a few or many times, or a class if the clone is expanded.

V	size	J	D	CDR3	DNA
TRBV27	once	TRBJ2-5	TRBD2	CASSSSGGAFETQYF	TGTGCCAGCAGTTCGAGCGGGGGGGCCTTTGAGACCCAGTACTTC
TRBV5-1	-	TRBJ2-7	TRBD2	CASSLILGGGSYEQYF	TGCGCCAGCAGCTTGATCCTGGGGGGGGGATCCTACGAGCAGTACTTC
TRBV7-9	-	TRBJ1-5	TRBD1	CASSLAGGAGPQHF	TGTGCCAGCAGCCTAGCAGGGGGCGCGGGGCCCCAGCATTTT
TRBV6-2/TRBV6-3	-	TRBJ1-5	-	CANRATGPSSGQPQHF	TGTGCCAACAGAGCCACCGGGCCTTCGAGCGGACAGCCCCAGCATTTT
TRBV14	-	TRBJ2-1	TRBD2	CASSQGGVAGGRSEQFF	TGTGCCAGCAGCCAAGGAGGGGTTGCGGGGGGGCGGAGTGAGCAGTTCTTC
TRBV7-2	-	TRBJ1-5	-	CASSLDRAVEPQHF	TGTGCCAGCAGCTTAGACAGGGCGGTGGAGCCCCAGCATTTT
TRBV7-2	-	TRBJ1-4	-	CASSLGQVGGKLFF	TGTGCCAGCAGCTTAGGACAGGTTGGGGGAAAACTGTTTTTT
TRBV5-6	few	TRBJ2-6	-	CASSLRGTGANVLTF	TGTGCCAGCAGTTTAAGGGGGACTGGGGCCAACGTCCTGACTTTC
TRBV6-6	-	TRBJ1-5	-	CASSSRGVFNQPQHF	TGTGCCAGCAGTTCCCGCGGGGTTTTCAATCAGCCCCAGCATTTT
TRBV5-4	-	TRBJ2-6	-	CASSLTAGANVLTF	TGTGCCAGCAGCTTGACAGCTGGGGCCAACGTCCTGACTTTC
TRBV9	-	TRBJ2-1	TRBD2	CASSVESETSGGNEQFF	TGTGCCAGCAGCGTAGAATCCGAGACTAGCGGGGGCAATGAGCAGTTCTTC
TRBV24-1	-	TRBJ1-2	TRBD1	CATSDRSDDRVTTYGYTF	TGTGCCACCAGTGATCGATCGGACGACAGGGTTACAACCTATGGCTACACCTTC
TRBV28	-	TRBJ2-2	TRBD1	CATHDRGRGNGELFF	TGTGCCACCCACGACAGGGGGCGCGGAAACGGGGAGCTGTTTTTT
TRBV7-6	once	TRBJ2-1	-	CASSLITGGEQFF	TGTGCCAGCAGCTTAATAACTGGAGGCGAGCAGTTCTTC
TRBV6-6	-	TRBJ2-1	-	CASSYIDRDPFF	TGTGCCAGCAGTTATATAGACAGAGACCCATTCTTC
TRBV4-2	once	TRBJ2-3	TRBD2	CASSPAPLMTSVPDTQYF	TGTGCCAGCAGCCCCGCACCCCTCATGACTAGCGTCCCAGATACGCAGTATTTT
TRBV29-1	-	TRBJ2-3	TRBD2	CSTRGGRDTQYF	TGCAGCACACGGGGGGGGCGGGATACGCAGTATTTT
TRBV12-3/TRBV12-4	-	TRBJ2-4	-	CASSPTGPTAKNIQYF	TGTGCCAGCAGCCCGACAGGTCCGACAGCAAAAAACATTCAGTACTTC
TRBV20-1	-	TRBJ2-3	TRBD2	CSAAGLVLHADTQYF	TGCAGTGCCGCAGGACTAGTCTTACATGCAGATACGCAGTATTTT
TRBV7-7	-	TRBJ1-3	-	CASSLDGGNTIYF	TGTGCTAGCAGCTTAGACGGTGGAAACACCATATATTTT
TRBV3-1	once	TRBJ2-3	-	CASSPGAGTQYF	TGTGCCAGCAGTCCTGGGGCGGGTACGCAGTATTTT
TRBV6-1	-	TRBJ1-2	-	CASTPSGGRTLTDNYGYTF	TGTGCCAGCACCCCCTCGGGGGGCAGGACCCTTACAGATAACTATGGCTACACCTTC
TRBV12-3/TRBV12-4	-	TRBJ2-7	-	CASSSTGLYEQYF	TGTGCCAGCAGTTCCACAGGGTTATACGAGCAGTACTTC
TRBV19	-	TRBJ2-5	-	CASSEFLQTRFGTQYF	TGTGCCAGTAGTGAATTCCTCCAGACTAGATTCGGGACCCAGTACTTC
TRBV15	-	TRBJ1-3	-	CATSRDGRSSGNTIYF	TGTGCCACCAGCAGAGATGGTCGGAGCTCTGGAAACACCATATATTTT
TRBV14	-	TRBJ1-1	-	CASGPVGRAFF	TGTGCCAGCGGCCCGGTGGGACGAGCTTTCTTT